The table lists the clone carrying this TCR beta chain with many counts. V gave up 7 bases and J gave up 5 bases; unmatched junction bases: 2. From germline, CDR1 is KGHDR and CDR2 SFDVKD. This CDR3 region has 13 residues. This specimen comes from a study of molecular identifiers for immune sequencing clone quantification. The wider study: Split five ways in replicates, RNA from approximately 20,000 or 100,000 naive CD8 cells had four portions sequenced.

TCRdb passed the PCR reads through MiXCR, listing each CDR3 protein once. This table has about 630,000 distinct CDR3 sequences, roughly 27% appearing once. The sequence was obtained from a human donor in good health. Some libraries in this study had Jurkat cell RNA spiked in. The sequencing input was naive CD8+ T cells from blood, with Jurkat cell RNA spiked in. Subset described: FACS-sorted CD8+CD4-CCR7+CD45RA+ naive T cells. The J gene is TRBJ2-1, the V gene TRBV24-1; 9 bases line up with TRBD2. The CDR3 DNA reads as TGTGCCACCAGGACTAGCGGAAACAATGAGCAGTTCTTC. It translates to CATRTSGNNEQFF.